This TCR beta chain was identified during a study of beta chain features in type 1 diabetes. The sequenced template was cDNA made from the entire isolated RNA. This table comes from immunoSEQ multiplex PCR, and its TCRdb copy is limited to in-frame clones, with some not included. The data contain around 260,000 clones, 24% of them singletons. A remark on this clone: Its antigen is unknown.

The study, taken as a whole, reports: Type 1 diabetes patients had TCRB CDR3s that were shorter (moderately but significantly so) in all four CD4+ subsets. The study notes PCR might favor shorter templates equally in patients and controls.

Per germline, CDR1 LNHDA and CDR2 SQIVND (reference sequence). The V segment lost 9 bases and the J segment 1 base; nucleotides outside the gene matches: 7. The CDR3 is made up of 14 amino acids. The specimen was naive CD4+ T cells from blood. This chain links TRBV19 with TRBJ1-1; 8 bases align to TRBD1. This sequence was found in a woman in her twenties or thirties with type 1 diabetes. The CDR3 bases are TGTGCCAGCAGGACAGGGCGAGGGAACACTGAAGCTTTCTTT. It yields the protein CASRTGRGNTEAFF.